Below, 12 T cell receptor beta chains from the same sample are listed, as sequenced in a study of control samples from healthy donors and cancer patients (dated by TCRdb to about 2020). Libraries came from the immunoSEQ multiplex PCR assay. The clones in this table, taken by TCRdb from immuneACCESS, are in-frame only. Not every clone is retained; where verified, under half of the shortfall comes from an unresolved V gene, and the cause of the rest is unknown. Here the sample has approximately 170,000 clones; 90% occur a single time. The ten largest account for approximately 1.4% of the sample. Sequenced input: blood. Receptors originate from a woman in her fifties or sixties in good health.

The chain combines TRBV19 with TRBJ2-1, with D perhaps matching TRBD1 (6 bases). CDR3 length equals 12 residues. V shed 3 bases and J shed 9 bases, with 9 bases lying between them. Germline lookup yields CDR1 LNHDA and CDR2 SQIVND (reference sequence). Here the CDR3 reads CASSILGAEQFF. DNA of the CDR3: TGTGCCAGTAGTATTCTGGGGGCTGAGCAGTTCTTC.

The chain combines TRBV7-2 with TRBJ1-2; unclear D gene. Trimming stripped 1 base from V and 4 bases from J, with 13 bases between. Germline-derived CDR1 and CDR2 are SGHTA and FQGNSA. The CDR3 is 15 residues long. Here the CDR3 DNA reads TGTGCCAGCAGCTTAGACTCCCAGGATCGCTATGGCTACACCTTC. As protein: CASSLDSQDRYGYTF.

V usage is TRBV24-1 and J usage is TRBJ1-5; tentatively, D is TRBD1 (5 bases). Germline CDR1 and CDR2: KGHDR and SFDVKD. The CDR3 length is 14 residues. V was cut by 7 bases and J by 6 bases, with 15 bases left in between. The CDR3 bases are TGTGCCACCAGCTTAACAGGTTTGGTTCAGCCCCAGCATTTT. It encodes CATSLTGLVQPQHF.

The table lists this clone with a few counts. The gene calls are TRBV30 and TRBJ1-3; D is undetermined. The CDR3 extends over 13 amino acids. V lost 4 bases and J 3 bases, leaving 10 bases between the germline ends. Per the germline V gene, CDR1 is GTSNPN and CDR2 is SVGIG (reference sequence). The CDR3 loop reads CAWTELRGNTIYF. The DNA for the CDR3 is TGTGCCTGGACTGAATTGCGTGGAAACACCATATATTTT.

This clone was seen a few times. The chain carries TRBV5-5 and TRBJ1-1; 7 positions agree with TRBD1. Germline V gene lookup returns CDR1 SGHKS and CDR2 YYEKEE (reference sequence). V shed 5 bases and J 2 bases; nucleotides not matched to a gene: 6. This CDR3 region has 14 residues. This CDR3 is CASRLGQTNTEAFF. The CDR3 DNA reads as TGTGCCAGCAGACTGGGACAGACTAACACTGAAGCTTTCTTT.

The chain has TRBV24-1 and TRBJ1-2; 8 positions match TRBD1. From germline, CDR1 is KGHDR and CDR2 SFDVKD. Trimming took 2 bases from V and 11 from J; bases not matched to a gene: 6. The CDR3 length is 13 residues. The CDR3 DNA sequence: TGTGCCACCAGTGATTGGACAGGGACGGTGTACACCTTC. Translating gives CATSDWTGTVYTF.

This chain uses TRBV4-3 with TRBJ1-2, with a tentative D call TRBD1 (6 bases). Trimming stripped 0 bases from V and 8 bases from J, with 16 bases between. Per germline, CDR1 LGHNA and CDR2 YSLEER. The CDR3 runs to 15 residues. The CDR3 sequence is CASSQDGGRGRGYTF. The CDR3 DNA follows: TGCGCCAGCAGCCAAGATGGGGGCAGGGGCAGAGGCTACACCTTC.

On this clone: One end of the junction varies from germline; a read error may be responsible. This chain uses TRBV5-4 with TRBJ1-1, with no clear D. The CDR3 spans 15 residues. CDR1 and CDR2 from the germline V gene are SGHNT and YYREEE (reference sequence). This CDR3 is CASSLVGTMNAEAFF. CDR3 coding DNA: TGTGCCAGCAGCTTGGTCGGTACCATGAACGCTGAAGCTTTCTTT.

This chain links TRBV28 with TRBJ2-7; D is perhaps TRBD1 (5 bases). The J call may be wrong; the DNA end is better matched by TRBJ2-5. The CDR3 is 14 amino acids. Germline V CDR1 and CDR2: MDHEN, SYDVKM. CDR3 DNA sequence: TGTGCCAGCACCCTCGGGCAGGGAAGGGAGACCCAGTACTTC. Residues: CASTLGQGRETQYF.

Only a few counts were recorded for this clone. The chain combines TRBV5-6 with TRBJ2-7, with 8 positions matching TRBD1. With V trimmed by 4 bases and J by 3 bases, 9 bases remained unmatched. The CDR3 length is 15 residues. The V gene's germline CDR1 is SGHDT and CDR2 YYEEEE. DNA of the CDR3: TGTGCCAGCAGCGGGATCGGGACAGGATTCTACGAGCAGTACTTC. As protein: CASSGIGTGFYEQYF.

Only one count was recorded for this clone. Other DNA sequences of this sample code for an identical CDR3. The chain combines TRBV5-4 with TRBJ2-5; D unresolved. The CDR3 sequence is 11 residues long. Trimming shortened V by 0 bases and J by 3 bases, and 0 bases separated the two germline ends. Germline CDR1 is SGHNT and CDR2 is YYREEE (reference sequence). The CDR3 loop reads CASSLEETQYF. In DNA form, the CDR3 reads TGTGCCAGCAGCTTGGAAGAGACCCAGTACTTC. Filled out from reference TRBV5-4 and TRBJ2-5, the complete variable domain reads ETGVTQSPTHLIKTRGQQVTLRCSSQSGHNTVSWYQQALGQGPQFIFQYYREEENGRGNFPPRFSGLQFPNYSSELNVNALELDDSALYLCASSLEETQYFGPGTRLLVL.

This clone was detected only once. The rearrangement joins TRBV19 to TRBJ1-6; TRBD1 matches at 7 bases. The V segment lost 6 bases and the J segment 3 bases; nucleotides outside the gene matches: 8. Germline-derived CDR1 and CDR2 are LNHDA and SQIVND (reference sequence). The CDR3 consists of 16 residues. This CDR3 reads CASRPGQSNYNSPLHF. The CDR3 nucleotides are TGTGCCAGTAGACCGGGACAGAGCAACTATAATTCACCCCTCCACTTT.